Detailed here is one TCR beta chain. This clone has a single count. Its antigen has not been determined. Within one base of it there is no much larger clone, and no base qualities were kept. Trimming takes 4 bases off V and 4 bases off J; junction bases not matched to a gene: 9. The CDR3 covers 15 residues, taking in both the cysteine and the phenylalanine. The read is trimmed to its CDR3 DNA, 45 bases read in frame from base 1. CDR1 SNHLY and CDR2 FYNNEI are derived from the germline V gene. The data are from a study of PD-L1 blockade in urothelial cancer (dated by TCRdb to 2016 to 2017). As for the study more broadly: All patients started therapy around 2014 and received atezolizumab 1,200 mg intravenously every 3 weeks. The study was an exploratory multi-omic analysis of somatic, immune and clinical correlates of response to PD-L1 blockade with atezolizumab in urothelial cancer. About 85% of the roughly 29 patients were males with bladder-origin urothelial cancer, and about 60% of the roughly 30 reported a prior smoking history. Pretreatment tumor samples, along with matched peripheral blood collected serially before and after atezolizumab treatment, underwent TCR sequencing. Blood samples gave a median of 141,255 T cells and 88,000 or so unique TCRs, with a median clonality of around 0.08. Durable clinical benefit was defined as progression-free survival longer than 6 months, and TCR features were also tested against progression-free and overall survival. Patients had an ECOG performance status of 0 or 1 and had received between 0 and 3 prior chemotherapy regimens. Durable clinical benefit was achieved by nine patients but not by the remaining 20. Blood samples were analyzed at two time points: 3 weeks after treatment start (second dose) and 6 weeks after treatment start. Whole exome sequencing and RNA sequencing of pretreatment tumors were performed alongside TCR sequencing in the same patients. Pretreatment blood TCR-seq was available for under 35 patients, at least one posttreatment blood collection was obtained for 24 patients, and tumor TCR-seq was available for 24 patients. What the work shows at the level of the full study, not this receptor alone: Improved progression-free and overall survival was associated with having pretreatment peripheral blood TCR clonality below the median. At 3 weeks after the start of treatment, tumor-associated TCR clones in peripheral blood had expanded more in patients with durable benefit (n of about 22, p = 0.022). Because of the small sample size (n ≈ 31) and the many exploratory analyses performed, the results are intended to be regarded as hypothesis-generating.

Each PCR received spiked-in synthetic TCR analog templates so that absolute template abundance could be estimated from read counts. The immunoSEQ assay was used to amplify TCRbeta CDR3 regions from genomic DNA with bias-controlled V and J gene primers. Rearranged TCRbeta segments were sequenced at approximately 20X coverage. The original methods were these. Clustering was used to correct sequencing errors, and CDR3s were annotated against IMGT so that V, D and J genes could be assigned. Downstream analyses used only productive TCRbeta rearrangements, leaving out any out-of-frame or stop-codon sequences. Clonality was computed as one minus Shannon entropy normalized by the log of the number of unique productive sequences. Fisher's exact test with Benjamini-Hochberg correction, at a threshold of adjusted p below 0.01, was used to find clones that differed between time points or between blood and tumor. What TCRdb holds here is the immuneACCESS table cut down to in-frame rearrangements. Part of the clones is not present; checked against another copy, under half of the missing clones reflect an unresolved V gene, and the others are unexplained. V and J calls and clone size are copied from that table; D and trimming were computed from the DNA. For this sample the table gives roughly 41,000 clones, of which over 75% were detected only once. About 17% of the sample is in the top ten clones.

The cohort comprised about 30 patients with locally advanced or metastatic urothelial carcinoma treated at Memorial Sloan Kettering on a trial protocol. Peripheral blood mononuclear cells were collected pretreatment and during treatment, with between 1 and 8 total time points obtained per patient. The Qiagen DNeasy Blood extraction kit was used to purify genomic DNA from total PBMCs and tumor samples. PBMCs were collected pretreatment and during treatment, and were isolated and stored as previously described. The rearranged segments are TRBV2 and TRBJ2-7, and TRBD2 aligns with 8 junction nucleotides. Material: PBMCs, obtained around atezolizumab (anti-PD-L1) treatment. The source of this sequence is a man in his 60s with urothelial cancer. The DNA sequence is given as TGTGCCAGCAGTGTCCAGCGGGGGATGATGTACGAGCAGTACTTC. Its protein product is CASSVQRGMMYEQYF.